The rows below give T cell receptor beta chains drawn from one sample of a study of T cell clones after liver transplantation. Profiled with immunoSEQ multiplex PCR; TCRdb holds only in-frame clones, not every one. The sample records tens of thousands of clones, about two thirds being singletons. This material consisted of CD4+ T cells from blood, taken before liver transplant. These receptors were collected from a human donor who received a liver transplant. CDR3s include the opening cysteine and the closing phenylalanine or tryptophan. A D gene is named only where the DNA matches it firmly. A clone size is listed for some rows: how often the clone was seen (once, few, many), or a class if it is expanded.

CDR3 protein: CSVTGAGGNQPQHF
CDR3 DNA: TGCAGCGTTACAGGGGCAGGGGGCAATCAGCCCCAGCATTTT
V gene: TRBV29-1
CDR3 length: 14
clone size: -
D gene: TRBD1
J gene: TRBJ1-5

CDR3 protein: CASSATRDRDTDTQYF
CDR3 DNA: TGTGCCAGCAGTGCTACCCGGGACAGGGATACAGATACGCAGTATTTT
V gene: TRBV25-1
CDR3 length: 16
clone size: -
D gene: TRBD1
J gene: TRBJ2-3

CDR3 protein: CASTQTPTGQETQYF
CDR3 DNA: TGTGCCAGCACCCAAACCCCGACAGGTCAAGAGACCCAGTACTTC
V gene: TRBV5-6
CDR3 length: 15
clone size: -
D gene: -
J gene: TRBJ2-5

CDR3 protein: CASNKGAGQNNEKLFF
CDR3 DNA: TGTGCCAGCAACAAGGGGGCCGGACAGAATAATGAAAAACTGTTTTTT
V gene: TRBV28
CDR3 length: 16
clone size: -
D gene: TRBD1
J gene: TRBJ1-4

CDR3 protein: CASSLRSGSPQPQHF
CDR3 DNA: TGTGCCAGCAGTTTAAGGTCAGGGTCGCCTCAGCCCCAGCATTTT
V gene: TRBV28
CDR3 length: 15
clone size: -
D gene: -
J gene: TRBJ1-5

CDR3 protein: CASSLGRETQYF
CDR3 DNA: TGTGCCAGCAGCCTTGGTAGAGAGACCCAGTACTTC
V gene: TRBV7-6
CDR3 length: 12
clone size: -
D gene: -
J gene: TRBJ2-5

CDR3 protein: CASSAMASLNTQYF
CDR3 DNA: TGTGCCAGCAGTGCCATGGCTAGCTTAAATACGCAGTATTTT
V gene: TRBV2
CDR3 length: 14
clone size: many
D gene: -
J gene: TRBJ2-3

CDR3 protein: CASSQAGGRQPQHF
CDR3 DNA: TGTGCCAGCTCACAAGCAGGGGGCCGGCAGCCCCAGCATTTT
V gene: TRBV18
CDR3 length: 14
clone size: -
D gene: TRBD1
J gene: TRBJ1-5

CDR3 protein: CASSLQGAGWDEQFF
CDR3 DNA: TGTGCCAGCAGCCTACAGGGGGCCGGTTGGGATGAGCAGTTCTTC
V gene: TRBV14
CDR3 length: 15
clone size: few
D gene: TRBD1
J gene: TRBJ2-1

CDR3 protein: CASSSEGQGFGGANVLTF
CDR3 DNA: TGTGCCAGCAGCTCCGAGGGACAGGGTTTTGGTGGGGCCAACGTCCTGACTTTC
V gene: TRBV7-9
CDR3 length: 18
clone size: -
D gene: TRBD1
J gene: TRBJ2-6

CDR3 protein: CASSLDLVGQPPHEQYF
CDR3 DNA: TGCGCCAGCAGCTTGGATCTAGTTGGACAGCCACCCCACGAGCAGTACTTC
V gene: TRBV5-1
CDR3 length: 17
clone size: -
D gene: -
J gene: TRBJ2-7

CDR3 protein: CASTPTGKTEAFF
CDR3 DNA: TGTGCCAGCACCCCGACAGGGAAGACTGAAGCTTTCTTT
V gene: TRBV6-5
CDR3 length: 13
clone size: once
D gene: TRBD1
J gene: TRBJ1-1

CDR3 protein: CASLKNREGGELFF
CDR3 DNA: TGTGCCAGCCTTAAAAACAGGGAGGGCGGGGAGCTGTTTTTT
V gene: TRBV2
CDR3 length: 14
clone size: -
D gene: -
J gene: TRBJ2-2

CDR3 protein: CATFSGTRGNEQYF
CDR3 DNA: TGTGCCACCTTCAGCGGGACACGGGGCAACGAGCAGTACTTC
V gene: TRBV5-4
CDR3 length: 14
clone size: -
D gene: -
J gene: TRBJ2-7

CDR3 protein: CASSYSNRVTEAFF
CDR3 DNA: TGTGCCAGCAGTTACTCTAACAGGGTTACTGAAGCTTTCTTT
V gene: TRBV6-6
CDR3 length: 14
clone size: -
D gene: -
J gene: TRBJ1-1

CDR3 protein: CASGAVNSNQPQHF
CDR3 DNA: TGTGCCAGCGGGGCGGTTAATAGCAATCAGCCCCAGCATTTT
V gene: TRBV6-1
CDR3 length: 14
clone size: -
D gene: -
J gene: TRBJ1-5

CDR3 protein: CASTFGQTTMNTEAFF
CDR3 DNA: TGTGCCAGTACCTTCGGACAGACCACAATGAACACTGAAGCTTTCTTT
V gene: TRBV5-5
CDR3 length: 16
clone size: -
D gene: -
J gene: TRBJ1-1